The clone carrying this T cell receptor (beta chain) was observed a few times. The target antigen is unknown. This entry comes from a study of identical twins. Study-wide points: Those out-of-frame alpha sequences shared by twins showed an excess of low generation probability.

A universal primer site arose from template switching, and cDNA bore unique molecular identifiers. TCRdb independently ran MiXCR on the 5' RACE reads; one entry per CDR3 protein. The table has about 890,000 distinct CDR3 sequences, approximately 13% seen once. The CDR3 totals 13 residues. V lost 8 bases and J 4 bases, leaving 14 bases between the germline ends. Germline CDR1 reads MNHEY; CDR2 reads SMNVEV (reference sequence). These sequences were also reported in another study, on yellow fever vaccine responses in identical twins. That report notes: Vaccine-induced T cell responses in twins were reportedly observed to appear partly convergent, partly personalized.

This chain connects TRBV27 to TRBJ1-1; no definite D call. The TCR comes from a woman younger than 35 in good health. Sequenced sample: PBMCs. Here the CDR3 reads CASRLRTSTEAFF. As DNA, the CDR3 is TGTGCCAGCCGATTAAGGACGAGCACTGAAGCTTTCTTT.